This TCR beta chain was retrieved from a study of blood T cell repertoires in COVID-19. Study-level information: Sites in the United States, Italy and Spain provided acute and convalescent COVID-19 samples.

It was during active infection that Seattle patients were enrolled and then longitudinally followed. Profiling relied on immunoSEQ multiplex PCR, and the TCRdb table lists in-frame clones only, not all of them. This sample has approximately 330,000 clones, with about nine tenths found just once. Germline V lookup: CDR1 KGHDR, CDR2 SFDVKD. This CDR3 spans 14 amino acids. This TCR derives from a man younger than 40 with COVID-19, enrolled during active disease. The rearrangement uses TRBV24-1 and TRBJ1-2; 10 bases are shared with TRBD1. The sequenced material came from peripheral blood. The CDR3 nucleotides read TGTGTAATACCTTTGGGACAGGGGAACTATGGCTACACCTTC. Its protein is CVIPLGQGNYGYTF.